This TCR beta chain was profiled in a study of blood T cell repertoires in COVID-19. The authors' processing: Amplification with reference gene primers provided the estimates of nucleated cell counts. The method was immunoSEQ multiplex PCR; TCRdb's version includes in-frame clones alone and lacks a portion of them. Clone size and V and J calls were adopted from that table, with D and trimming inferred from the DNA. The table lists more than 200,000 clones, just under 90% of them singletons. This CDR3 has 13 residues. The J segment lost 7 bases and the V segment lost 3 bases, leaving 4 bases of the junction unmatched.

This receptor was identified in a man between 25 and 39 years old with COVID-19, enrolled during active disease. Specimen: peripheral blood. The rearrangement uses TRBV12-3 or TRBV12-4 and TRBJ1-2; TRBD1 matches at 8 bases. CDR3: CASSFDRGSGYTF. CDR3 nucleotide sequence: TGTGCCAGCAGTTTTGACAGGGGAAGTGGCTACACCTTC.